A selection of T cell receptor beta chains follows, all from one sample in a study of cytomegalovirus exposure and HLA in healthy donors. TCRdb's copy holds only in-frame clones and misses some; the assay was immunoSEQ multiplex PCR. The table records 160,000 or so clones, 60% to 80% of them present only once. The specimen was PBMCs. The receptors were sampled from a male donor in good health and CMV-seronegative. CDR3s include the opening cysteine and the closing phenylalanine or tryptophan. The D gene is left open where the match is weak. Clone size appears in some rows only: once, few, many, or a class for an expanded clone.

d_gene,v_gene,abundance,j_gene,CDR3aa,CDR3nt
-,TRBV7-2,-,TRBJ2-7,CASSLEVGALLSYEQYF,TGTGCCAGCAGCTTAGAGGTGGGGGCCTTACTTTCCTACGAGCAGTACTTC
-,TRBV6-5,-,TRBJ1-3,CASSPGDLGNTIYF,TGTGCCAGCAGTCCGGGGGACTTAGGAAACACCATATATTTT
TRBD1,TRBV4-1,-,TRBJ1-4,CASSHPGTGEEKLFF,TGCGCCAGCAGCCATCCCGGGACAGGGGAGGAAAAACTGTTTTTT
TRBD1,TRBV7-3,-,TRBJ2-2,CASSSSGTAAGELFF,TGTGCCAGCAGCTCTTCCGGGACAGCTGCCGGGGAGCTGTTTTTT
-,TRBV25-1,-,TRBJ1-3,CASMSREGPGSSGNTIYF,TGTGCCAGCATGTCTAGGGAGGGCCCAGGGAGCTCTGGAAACACCATATATTTT
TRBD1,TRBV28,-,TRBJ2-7,CASSSRDRGTYEQYF,TGTGCCAGCAGTTCCCGGGACAGGGGTACCTACGAGCAGTACTTC
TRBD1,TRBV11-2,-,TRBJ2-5,CASSLGGTGPQETQYF,TGTGCCAGCAGCTTAGGAGGGACAGGGCCTCAAGAGACCCAGTACTTC
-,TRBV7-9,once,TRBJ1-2,CSSSLLYYGYTF,TGTTCCAGCAGCTTACTCTACTATGGCTACACCTTC
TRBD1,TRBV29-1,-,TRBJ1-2,CSVQRQGDYGYTF,TGCAGCGTTCAGAGACAGGGGGACTATGGCTACACCTTC
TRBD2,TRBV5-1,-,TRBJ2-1,CASSWGLAGGPGGEQFF,TGCGCCAGCAGCTGGGGACTAGCGGGAGGGCCGGGCGGTGAGCAGTTCTTC
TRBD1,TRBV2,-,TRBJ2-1,CASSSRQGVGHEQFF,TGTGCCAGCAGTTCTCGACAGGGGGTCGGGCATGAGCAGTTCTTC
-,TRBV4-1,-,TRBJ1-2,CASSQARGSPYGYTF,TGCGCCAGCAGCCAAGCTCGCGGCAGTCCCTATGGCTACACCTTC
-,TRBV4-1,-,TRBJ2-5,CASSQESSGETQYF,TGCGCCAGCAGCCAAGAGTCTAGTGGGGAGACCCAGTACTTC
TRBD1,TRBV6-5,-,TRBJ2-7,CASRLGQGLGEQYF,TGTGCCAGCAGGCTCGGACAGGGGTTAGGCGAGCAGTACTTC
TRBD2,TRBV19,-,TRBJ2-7,CASSGGASYEQYF,TGTGCCAGTAGCGGGGGGGCTAGTTACGAGCAGTACTTC
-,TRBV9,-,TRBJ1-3,CASSVATNSSGNTIYF,TGTGCCAGCAGCGTAGCTACGAACAGCTCTGGAAACACCATATATTTT
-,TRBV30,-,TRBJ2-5,CAWRGGNLMKGGETQYF,TGTGCCTGGAGGGGCGGGAACCTTATGAAGGGGGGGGAGACCCAGTACTTC
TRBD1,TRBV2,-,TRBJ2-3,CASSIGQGRDTQYF,TGTGCCAGCTCCATCGGACAGGGCCGAGATACGCAGTATTTT
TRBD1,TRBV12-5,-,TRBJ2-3,CASGTSGQGTDTQYF,TGTGCTAGTGGTACATCGGGACAGGGGACAGATACGCAGTATTTT
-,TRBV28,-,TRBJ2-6,CASSSIRELFSGANVLTF,TGTGCCAGCAGTTCCATCAGGGAACTCTTCTCTGGGGCCAACGTCCTGACTTTC
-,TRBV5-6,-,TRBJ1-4,CASSARAFNEKLFF,TGTGCCAGCAGCGCCAGGGCATTTAATGAAAAACTGTTTTTT
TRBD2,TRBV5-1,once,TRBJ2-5,CASSLGGLGQETQYF,TGCGCCAGCAGCTTGGGGGGACTAGGGCAAGAGACCCAGTACTTC
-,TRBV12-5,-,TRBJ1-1,CASGLVQITANTEAFF,TGTGCTAGTGGTTTGGTACAGATCACAGCGAACACTGAAGCTTTCTTT
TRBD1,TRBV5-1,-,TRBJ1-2,CASSVGQGRYGYTF,TGCGCCAGCAGCGTAGGACAGGGGCGGTATGGCTACACCTTC
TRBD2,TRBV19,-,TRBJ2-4,CASSIGGLAEGRAKNIQYF,TGTGCCAGTAGTATTGGGGGACTAGCGGAGGGGAGGGCCAAAAACATTCAGTACTTC
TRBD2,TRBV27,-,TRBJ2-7,CASRIGTSGSTNEQYF,TGTGCCAGCAGGATCGGGACTAGCGGGAGTACCAACGAGCAGTACTTC
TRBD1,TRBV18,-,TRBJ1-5,CASSPGTDSNQPQHF,TGTGCCAGCTCACCTGGGACAGATAGCAATCAGCCCCAGCATTTT
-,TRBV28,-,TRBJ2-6,CASSPGATGANVLTF,TGTGCCAGCAGTCCCGGAGCTACCGGGGCCAACGTCCTGACTTTC
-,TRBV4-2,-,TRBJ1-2,CASSQDLTEAYGYTF,TGTGCCAGCAGCCAAGATTTGACAGAAGCCTATGGCTACACCTTC
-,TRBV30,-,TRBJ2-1,CAWQTHSVNEQFF,TGTGCCTGGCAAACTCATAGCGTCAATGAGCAGTTCTTC
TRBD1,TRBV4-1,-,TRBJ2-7,CASSQDWTGAAYEQYF,TGCGCCAGCAGCCAGGATTGGACAGGCGCAGCCTACGAGCAGTACTTC
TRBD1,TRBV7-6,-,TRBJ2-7,CASSGQGTYEQYF,TGTGCCAGCAGCGGACAGGGAACCTACGAGCAGTACTTC
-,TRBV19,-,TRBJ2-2,CASTGEGKNTGELFF,TGTGCCAGTACGGGAGAGGGAAAGAACACCGGGGAGCTGTTTTTT
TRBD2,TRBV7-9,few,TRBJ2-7,CASSLATSGTYEQYF,TGTGCCAGCAGCTTAGCGACTAGCGGCACCTACGAGCAGTACTTC
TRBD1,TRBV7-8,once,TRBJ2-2,CASSSLQGANGELFF,TGTGCCAGCAGCTCATTACAGGGGGCAAACGGGGAGCTGTTTTTT
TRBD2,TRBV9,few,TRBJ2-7,CASSVAPSGGNEQYF,TGTGCCAGCAGCGTAGCCCCTAGCGGGGGTAACGAGCAGTACTTC
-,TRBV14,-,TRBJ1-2,CASSQGQFRRYTF,TGTGCCAGCAGCCAAGGGCAGTTCAGGCGCTACACCTTC
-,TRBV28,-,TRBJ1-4,CASSFSRELFF,TGTGCCAGCAGTTTCTCTCGGGAACTGTTTTTT
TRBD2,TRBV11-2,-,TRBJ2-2,CASSLRGRGTGELFF,TGTGCCAGCAGCTTACGGGGGAGGGGCACCGGGGAGCTGTTTTTT
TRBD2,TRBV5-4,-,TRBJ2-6,CASSLAGGASGANVLTF,TGTGCCAGCAGTTTGGCGGGGGGAGCCTCTGGGGCCAACGTCCTGACTTTC
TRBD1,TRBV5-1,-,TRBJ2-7,CASSSADRGPPYEQYF,TGCGCCAGCAGCTCAGCAGACAGGGGTCCTCCCTACGAGCAGTACTTC
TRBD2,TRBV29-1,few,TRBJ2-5,CSVAGGEETQYF,TGCAGCGTTGCGGGGGGGGAGGAGACCCAGTACTTC
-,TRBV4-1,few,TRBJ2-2,CASSLRGLGNTGELFF,TGCGCCAGCAGCCTCCGGGGACTGGGAAACACCGGGGAGCTGTTTTTT
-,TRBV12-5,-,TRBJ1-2,CASGLVGAGNYGYTF,TGTGCTAGTGGTTTGGTAGGAGCAGGGAACTATGGCTACACCTTC
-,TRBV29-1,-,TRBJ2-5,CSVEGGGETQYF,TGCAGCGTTGAAGGGGGCGGTGAGACCCAGTACTTC
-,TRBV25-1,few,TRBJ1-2,CASSVTNYGYTF,TGTGCCAGCAGTGTGACAAACTATGGCTACACCTTC
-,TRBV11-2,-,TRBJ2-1,CASSLQANSYPNGQFF,TGTGCCAGCAGCTTACAGGCCAACAGTTACCCTAATGGGCAGTTCTTC
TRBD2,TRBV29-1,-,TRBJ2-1,CSVDLAGGQYSEQFF,TGCAGCGTCGACCTGGCGGGGGGGCAGTATTCTGAGCAGTTCTTC
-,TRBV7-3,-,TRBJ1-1,CASSLRSQGGNTEAFF,TGTGCCAGCAGCTTAAGATCCCAAGGGGGGAACACTGAAGCTTTCTTT
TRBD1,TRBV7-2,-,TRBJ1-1,CASSFGDRGKNTEAFF,TGTGCCAGCAGCTTTGGGGACAGGGGAAAGAACACTGAAGCTTTCTTT
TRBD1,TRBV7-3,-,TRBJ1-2,CASSLVGGGQGGINYGYTF,TGTGCCAGCAGCTTAGTAGGAGGGGGACAGGGCGGAATAAACTATGGCTACACCTTC
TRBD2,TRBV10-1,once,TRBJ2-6,CASSGGTGANVLTF,TGCGCCAGCTCGGGGGGGACTGGGGCCAACGTCCTGACTTTC
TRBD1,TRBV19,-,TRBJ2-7,CATQGQNSYEQYF,TGTGCCACCCAGGGACAGAACTCCTACGAGCAGTACTTC
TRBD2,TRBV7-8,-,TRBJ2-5,CASSLGRRGGPPYQETQYF,TGTGCCAGCAGCTTAGGGCGGCGGGGGGGCCCACCTTACCAAGAGACCCAGTACTTC
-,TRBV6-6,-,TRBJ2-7,CASNPVTGGYEQYF,TGTGCCAGCAACCCAGTCACCGGGGGCTACGAGCAGTACTTC